The following is a TCR beta chain sequence with its context. Its antigen is undetermined. This sample is drawn from a study of PD-1 blockade in classical Hodgkin lymphoma. The data were produced by immunoSEQ multiplex PCR, yet TCRdb's version contains in-frame clones alone and is incomplete. The repertoire has about 64,000 clones, around 94% of them found once; the top ten carry more than 7.5%. Time point here: cycle 4 day 1 (C4D1), after 6 weeks of nivolumab. After autologous stem cell transplantation all patients relapsed, and prior brentuximab vedotin exposure differed between cohorts. Findings of the study overall: In CD4+ cells, TCR diversity went up significantly by C4D1, but in CD8+ cells it did not. Newly diagnosed patients had baseline TCR diversity that was reportedly lower than that of healthy donors.

The CDR3 contains 15 residues. The receptor was derived from a human donor with classical Hodgkin lymphoma. Here the sequenced sample was peripheral blood mononuclear cells (PBMCs), taken before the fourth cycle of nivolumab. The chain uses TRBV12-2 and TRBJ2-7; the table's TRBD2 call for D was not verified on the DNA. TRBV12-2 is classified as a pseudogene. CDR3 sequence reads: CASRLVGELYYEQYF. Written as DNA, the CDR3 is TGTGCAAGTCGCTTAGTTGGAGAGCTGTACTACGAGCAGTACTTC.